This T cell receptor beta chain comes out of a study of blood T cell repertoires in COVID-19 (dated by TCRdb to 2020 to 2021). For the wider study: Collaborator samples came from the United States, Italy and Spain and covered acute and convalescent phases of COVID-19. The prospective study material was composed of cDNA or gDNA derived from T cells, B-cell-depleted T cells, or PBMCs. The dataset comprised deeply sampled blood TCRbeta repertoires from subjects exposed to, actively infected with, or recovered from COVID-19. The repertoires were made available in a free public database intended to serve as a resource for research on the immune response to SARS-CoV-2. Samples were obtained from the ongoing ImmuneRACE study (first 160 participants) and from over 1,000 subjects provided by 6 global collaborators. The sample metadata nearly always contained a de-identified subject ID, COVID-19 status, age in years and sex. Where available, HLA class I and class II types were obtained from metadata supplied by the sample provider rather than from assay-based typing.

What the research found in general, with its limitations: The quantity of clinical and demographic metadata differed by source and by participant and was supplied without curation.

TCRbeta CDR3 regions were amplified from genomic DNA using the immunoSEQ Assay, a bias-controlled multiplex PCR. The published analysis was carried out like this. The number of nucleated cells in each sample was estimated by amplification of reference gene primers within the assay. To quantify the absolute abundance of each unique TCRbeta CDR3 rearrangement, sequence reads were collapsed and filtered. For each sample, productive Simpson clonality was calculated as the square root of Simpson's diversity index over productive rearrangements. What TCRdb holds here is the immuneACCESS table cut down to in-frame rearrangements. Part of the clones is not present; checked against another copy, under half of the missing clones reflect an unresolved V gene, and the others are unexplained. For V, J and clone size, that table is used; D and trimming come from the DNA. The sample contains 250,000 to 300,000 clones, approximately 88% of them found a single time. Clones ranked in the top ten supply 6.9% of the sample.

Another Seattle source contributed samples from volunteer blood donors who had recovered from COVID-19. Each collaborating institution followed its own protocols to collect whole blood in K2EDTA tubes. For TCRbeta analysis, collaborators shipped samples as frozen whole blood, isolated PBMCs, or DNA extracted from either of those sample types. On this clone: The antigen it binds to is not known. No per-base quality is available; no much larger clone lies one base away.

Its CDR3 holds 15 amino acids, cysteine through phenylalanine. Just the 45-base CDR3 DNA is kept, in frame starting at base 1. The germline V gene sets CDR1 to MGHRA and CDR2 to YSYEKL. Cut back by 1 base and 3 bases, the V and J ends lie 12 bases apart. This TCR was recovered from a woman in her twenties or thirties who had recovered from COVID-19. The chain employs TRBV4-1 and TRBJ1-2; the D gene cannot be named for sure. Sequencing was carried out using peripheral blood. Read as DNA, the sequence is TGCGCCAGCAGCCAAGTACCCACAGTCTACTATGGCTACACCTTC. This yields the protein CASSQVPTVYYGYTF.